One sample yielded the 15 T cell receptor beta chains listed below, sequenced in a study of early T cells in non-severe SARS-CoV-2 infection. A single record per CDR3 protein comes from TCRdb applying MiXCR to the 5' RACE reads. The sample carries around 52,000 distinct CDR3 sequences, approximately 6.2% recorded once. Sequenced material: whole blood. Receptor source: an adult who was a healthcare worker with PCR-confirmed SARS-CoV-2 infection or an uninfected control (not recorded which).

In its sample, this clonotype was seen many times. The rearrangement joins TRBV20-1 to TRBJ2-7; 7 bases map to TRBD2. Germline assignment: CDR1 DFQATT and CDR2 SNEGSKA (reference sequence). CDR3 size: 14 residues. V gave up 0 bases and J gave up 2 bases; unmatched junction bases: 4. CDR3 in DNA: TGCAGTGCTAGAGAGGCGGGGGATACCTACGAGCAGTACTTC. Amino acids: CSAREAGDTYEQYF.

Many counts were recorded for this clonotype. The DNA of the CDR3 is TGCGCCAGCAGTGAGTTGGACAGCCGAAACTATGGCTACACCTTC. This encodes CASSELDSRNYGYTF. The chain carries TRBV10-2 and TRBJ1-2, with D perhaps matching TRBD1 (6 bases). Germline lookup yields CDR1 WSHSY and CDR2 SAAADI. The CDR3 extends over 15 amino acids. V was trimmed by 1 base and J by 2 bases, leaving 11 bases between them.

This clonotype was counted between two and nine times. This chain links TRBV29-1 with TRBJ2-1, with TRBD1 identical over 8 bases. The CDR3 contains 15 residues. V dropped 3 bases and J dropped 4; count of bases not matched to a gene: 8. Germline V gene lookup returns CDR1 SQVTM and CDR2 ANQGSEA. The CDR3 loop reads CSVDSGGLLYNEQFF. CDR3 DNA: TGCAGCGTTGACTCAGGGGGCCTATTATACAATGAGCAGTTCTTC.

This clonotype has only a few counts. V usage is TRBV5-1 and J usage is TRBJ2-3; 10 positions match TRBD2. V shed 4 bases, J shed 2 bases, and the junction held 7 bases outside the gene matches. CDR3 length: 16 amino acids. CDR1 SGHRS and CDR2 YFSETQ come from the germline V gene. The CDR3 DNA reads as TGCGCCAGCAGCACCACTAGCGGGGTTTCCACAGATACGCAGTATTTT. Translation: CASSTTSGVSTDTQYF.

The V and J genes are TRBV20-1 and TRBJ1-6, with D uncertain. The CDR3 runs to 13 residues. Germline-derived CDR1 and CDR2 are DFQATT and SNEGSKA (reference sequence). Trimming cost V 5 bases and J 5 bases, with 10 bases left between them. As DNA, the CDR3 is TGCAGTGCTCGAATGGGCCATAATTCACCCCTCCACTTT. Protein sequence: CSARMGHNSPLHF.

This clonotype was seen at least ten times. The rearrangement links TRBV10-1 to TRBJ2-7, with D unclear. This CDR3 is built from 13 residues. Trimming took 5 bases from V and 4 from J, leaving 12 bases between them. CDR1 and CDR2 from the germline V gene are WNHNN and SYGVQD (reference sequence). The CDR3 here is CASSSGLGYEQYF. In nucleotides, the CDR3 is TGCGCCAGCAGTTCCGGCCTCGGTTACGAGCAGTACTTC.

Notes on this clonotype: A junction boundary mismatches the germline segment, possibly from a read error. The chain joins TRBV7-2 to TRBJ2-3; maybe TRBD2 (7 bases). The CDR3 loop spans 15 amino acids. The V gene's germline CDR1 is SGHTA and CDR2 FQGNSA. Here the CDR3 reads CASSLGGGGTVTQYF. The CDR3 DNA sequence: TGTGCCAGCAGCTTAGGGGGCGGGGGCACAGTTACGCAGTATTTT.

This clonotype was picked up a small number of times. The rearrangement uses TRBV6-1 and TRBJ2-2, with TRBD2 matching 10 bases. The CDR3 is made up of 15 amino acids. Germline CDR1 MNHNS, CDR2 SASEGT. Germline trimming cut 6 bases from V and 3 bases from J; bases unmatched to any gene: 4. The CDR3 DNA reads as TGTGCCAGCAGGTGGGGACTAGCGCACACCGGGGAGCTGTTTTTT. As protein: CASRWGLAHTGELFF.

This clonotype was seen many times. The J gene is TRBJ2-3, the V gene TRBV7-9; 7 nucleotides line up with TRBD1. CDR1 and CDR2 (germline): SEHNR, FQNEAQ (reference sequence). This CDR3 contains 13 residues. Trimming at V came to 6 bases and at J to 4 bases, leaving 4 bases not matched to a gene. The CDR3 coding sequence is TGTGCCAGCAGACGACAGGGACCAGATACGCAGTATTTT. This translates into CASRRQGPDTQYF.

The rearrangement links TRBV12-3 or TRBV12-4 to TRBJ2-5; TRBD1 or TRBD2 may be the D gene (5 bases each). The V gene lost 6 bases and the J gene lost 0 bases, with 8 bases spanning the gap. The CDR3 runs 13 residues. The DNA for the CDR3 is TGTGCCAGCAGCGGGGACCACCAAGAGACCCAGTACTTC. Residues: CASSGDHQETQYF.

The J gene is TRBJ2-3, the V gene TRBV5-1; D is unresolved. The CDR3 sequence is 14 residues long. Trimming took off 1 base at V and 2 bases at J, with 8 bases between the two ends. Germline lookup yields CDR1 SGHRS and CDR2 YFSETQ. This CDR3 reads CASSLRKTTDTQYF. CDR3 nucleotides: TGCGCCAGCAGCTTGAGGAAGACCACAGATACGCAGTATTTT.

This clonotype was counted at least ten times. The chain uses TRBV6-5 and TRBJ1-6; 8 bases map to TRBD1. The germline V gene has CDR1 MNHEY and CDR2 SVGAGI. This CDR3 region has 16 residues. The trim removed 5 bases at V and 7 bases at J, leaving 10 bases unmatched. The CDR3: CASSQDRVSGNSPLHF. The CDR3 DNA sequence: TGTGCCAGCAGTCAGGACAGGGTCTCGGGAAATTCACCCCTCCACTTT.

The genes are TRBV12-3 or TRBV12-4 and TRBJ2-7; maybe TRBD1 (6 bases). V was shortened by 6 bases and J by 2 bases, with 23 bases between the two germline ends. The CDR3 runs 17 residues. CDR3 loop: CASRFRTAGTLTYEQYF. The CDR3 coding sequence is TGTGCCAGCAGGTTCCGAACGGCCGGGACACTAACCTACGAGCAGTACTTC.

Only a few counts were recorded for this clonotype. In DNA, the CDR3 is TGTGCCTGGAGGCCCTCATACATTGAAACCGGGGAGCTGTTTTTT. Its protein is CAWRPSYIETGELFF. This sequence joins TRBV30 and TRBJ2-2, with D unclear. Germline V gene lookup returns CDR1 GTSNPN and CDR2 SVGIG (reference sequence). This CDR3 contains 15 residues. Trimming pared 3 bases from V and 5 bases from J, leaving 16 bases between.

This clonotype has at least ten counts. The CDR3 nucleotides read TGTGCCAGCAGTATTACCGGGACAGGGGCTTCCGAGCAGTACTTC. Its translation: CASSITGTGASEQYF. The genes are TRBV28 and TRBJ2-7, with 10 nucleotides matching TRBD1. The V gene end was trimmed by 5 bases and the J gene end by 6 bases; junction bases not matched to a gene: 10. This CDR3 is built from 15 residues. Germline assignment: CDR1 MDHEN and CDR2 SYDVKM.